A single sample gave rise to the 9 T cell receptor beta chains below, sequenced in a study of T cells in Graves' hyperthyroidism and ophthalmopathy. Amplified regions were TCR beta CDR3 sequences from RNA transcripts. When the TCR CDR3 underwent first-round RT-PCR, the HTBI primer set was used. Via MiXCR, TCRdb re-called the multiplex PCR reads, giving one row per CDR3 protein. The sample includes about 380,000 distinct CDR3 sequences, 15% to 20% of them seen just once. Sequences were obtained from blood. These receptors were obtained from a man younger than 35 with Graves' ophthalmopathy.

The V gene is TRBV29-1, the J gene TRBJ1-2, with 9 bases aligning to TRBD1. The CDR3 has 19 residues. Per the germline V gene, CDR1 is SQVTM and CDR2 is ANQGSEA. Unmatched junction bases numbered 25, after V lost 6 bases and J lost 5 bases. CDR3 sequence (DNA): TGCAGCGTCGTTAACCGGGGACAGGGTAGTGGTATTAACGGGTATGGCTACACCTTC. Protein product: CSVVNRGQGSGINGYGYTF.

This clonotype has at least ten counts. The V gene is TRBV7-9, the J gene TRBJ2-3, with 7 bases aligning to TRBD2. The trim removed 4 bases at V and 6 bases at J, leaving 10 bases unmatched. From germline, CDR1 is SEHNR and CDR2 FQNEAQ (reference sequence). CDR3 length: 15 amino acids. The CDR3 nucleotides read TGTGCCAGCAGCTGGGGGGGTCTTGGAGGTGATACGCAGTATTTT. Its protein is CASSWGGLGGDTQYF.

The chain is built from TRBV7-9 and TRBJ2-7, with D maybe TRBD2 (5 bases). Germline assignment: CDR1 SEHNR and CDR2 FQNEAQ (reference sequence). The CDR3 runs 13 residues. V lost 8 bases, J lost 3 bases, and 14 bases lay in between. CDR3 sequence: CASPPRELYEQYF. The CDR3 DNA sequence: TGTGCCAGCCCACCGAGGGAACTCTACGAGCAGTACTTC.

This clonotype was picked up a small number of times. The rearrangement joins TRBV6-1 to TRBJ1-1; D perhaps matches TRBD1 (6 bases). CDR3 length equals 13 residues. Trimming cost V 7 bases and J 7 bases, with 16 bases left between them. Germline assignment: CDR1 MNHNS and CDR2 SASEGT. In nucleotides, the CDR3 is TGTGCCAGCAACCTGGACAGAGGGTTTGAAGCTTTCTTT. Translation gives CASNLDRGFEAFF.

In this sample, this clonotype turned up many times. This chain uses TRBV3-1 with TRBJ1-1; D not resolved. CDR3 length equals 14 residues. V lost 1 base, J lost 1 base, and 7 bases lay in between. In germline, CDR1 is LGHDT, CDR2 YNNKEL (reference sequence). CDR3 sequence reads: CASSQGARNTEAFF. DNA of the CDR3: TGTGCCAGCAGCCAAGGAGCACGGAACACTGAAGCTTTCTTT.

This chain links TRBV24-1 with TRBJ2-3, with D possibly TRBD2 on 5 matching bases. The length of the CDR3 is 14 residues. Trimming removed 4 bases at V and 4 bases at J, with 11 bases between. Germline V lookup: CDR1 KGHDR, CDR2 SFDVKD. CDR3 loop: CATSESGVADTQYF. The CDR3 DNA reads as TGTGCCACCAGTGAATCCGGGGTAGCAGATACGCAGTATTTT.

The V and J genes are TRBV4-2 and TRBJ2-1; TRBD2 agrees at 8 bases. The CDR3 has 17 amino acids. Germline CDR1 and CDR2: LGHNA and YNFKEQ. V dropped 2 bases and J dropped 9; count of bases not matched to a gene: 15. Written as DNA, the CDR3 is TGTGCCAGCAGCCAACACCACGGGAACGGGGGGGCTCCTGAGCAGTTCTTC. Protein: CASSQHHGNGGAPEQFF.

This clonotype has ten or more counts. The chain is built from TRBV9 and TRBJ2-3, with 7 bases aligning to TRBD1. With V trimmed by 4 bases and J by 5 bases, 10 bases remained unmatched. There are 15 residues in the CDR3. From germline, CDR1 is SGDLS and CDR2 YYNGEE. This CDR3 reads CASSSTGSQGDTQYF. The CDR3, as DNA: TGTGCCAGCAGCTCGACAGGGAGCCAAGGAGATACGCAGTATTTT.

This clonotype was seen more than once but under ten times. The chain carries TRBV28 and TRBJ1-1, with D uncertain. Trimming removed 8 bases from V and 8 bases from J, with 12 bases in between. In germline, CDR1 is MDHEN, CDR2 SYDVKM. This CDR3 has 11 amino acids. CDR3 amino acids: CASEGLQEAFF. The CDR3 DNA reads TGTGCCAGCGAGGGATTACAGGAAGCTTTCTTT.